The 13 T cell receptor beta chains in this list originate from one sample, sequenced in a study of blood T cell repertoires in COVID-19. The method was immunoSEQ multiplex PCR; TCRdb's version includes in-frame clones alone and lacks a portion of them. The sample includes more than 150,000 clones, approximately 80% seen only once; the top ten take around 7%. What was sequenced was peripheral blood. Every receptor here comes from a human donor in a cohort sampled during active COVID-19.

The gene calls are TRBV7-9 and TRBJ1-5, with TRBD1 identical over 11 bases. The CDR3 spans 15 residues. Germline V CDR1 and CDR2: SEHNR, FQNEAQ (reference sequence). Trimming removed 5 bases from V and 6 bases from J; junction bases left unmatched: 6. The CDR3 loop reads CASSGGQGAVQPQHF. The CDR3 DNA reads as TGTGCCAGCAGCGGAGGACAGGGGGCTGTTCAGCCCCAGCATTTT.

This sequence joins TRBV3-1 (or the pseudogene TRBV3-2) and TRBJ1-5, with 7 bases identical to TRBD1. J lost 4 bases, V lost 4 bases, and 7 bases had no gene match. Germline V gene sequence: CDR1 LGHDT, CDR2 YNNKEL (reference sequence). CDR3 length: 15 amino acids. In DNA form, the CDR3 reads TGTGCCAGCAGCCCACAGGGGAAGGAAAATCAGCCCCAGCATTTT. It encodes CASSPQGKENQPQHF.

The gene calls are TRBV13 and TRBJ1-4; 7 nucleotides line up with TRBD1. J was trimmed by 7 bases and V by 3 bases; bases with no gene match: 8. Germline CDR1 is PRHDT and CDR2 is FYEKMQ (reference sequence). The CDR3 totals 15 residues. The CDR3 here is CASSFAGTAGEKLFF. The CDR3 bases are TGTGCCAGCAGCTTTGCCGGGACAGCCGGTGAAAAACTGTTTTTT.

This rearrangement joins TRBV27 to TRBJ2-3; D might be TRBD1 (6 bases). V was clipped by 10 bases and J by 4 bases, with 15 bases between them. The germline V gene encodes CDR1 MNHEY and CDR2 SMNVEV (reference sequence). This CDR3 spans 13 amino acids. In DNA form, the CDR3 reads TGTGCCACCTCACGATCAGGGGCAGATACGCAGTATTTT. Amino acid sequence: CATSRSGADTQYF.

J is TRBJ2-5 and V is TRBV12-3 or TRBV12-4; D is possibly TRBD2 (6 bases). The CDR3 runs 11 residues. V was trimmed by 5 bases and J by 8 bases, leaving 9 bases between them. The CDR3 loop is CASSTGSTQYF. The CDR3 region has the DNA TGTGCCAGCAGTACCGGGAGTACCCAGTACTTC.

The chain links TRBV3-1 (or the pseudogene TRBV3-2) to TRBJ2-7, with 8 bases that match TRBD2. J gave up 3 bases and V 0 bases, and 7 bases lay outside the gene matches. Germline CDR1 LGHDT, CDR2 YNNKEL (reference sequence). This CDR3 contains 16 residues. The CDR3 here is CASSQEGVSGSYEQYF. The CDR3 bases are TGTGCCAGCAGCCAAGAAGGTGTCAGCGGGAGCTACGAGCAGTACTTC.

This clone has a handful of counts. The chain employs TRBV12-5 and TRBJ2-2, with 10 bases aligning to TRBD1. This CDR3 spans 16 amino acids. V was clipped by 2 bases and J by 5 bases; unmatched bases: 5. CDR1 and CDR2 (germline): LGHNT, FRNRAP. The CDR3, as DNA: TGTGCTAGTGGTTTGTTGGGACAGGGGAATACCGGGGAGCTGTTTTTT. This sequence encodes CASGLLGQGNTGELFF.

The chain has TRBV2 and TRBJ2-2; TRBD2 matches 8 bases. The CDR3 runs to 13 residues. CDR1 is SNHLY, CDR2 FYNNEI, per germline. V shed 11 bases and J 5 bases; nucleotides not matched to a gene: 7. CDR3 DNA: TGTGCCTACGTAGCGGGGCATACCGGGGAGCTGTTTTTT. Translation gives CAYVAGHTGELFF.

This chain joins TRBV6-5 and TRBJ1-1, with 9 bases aligning to TRBD1. Per germline, CDR1 MNHEY and CDR2 SVGAGI. The V segment lost 6 bases and the J segment 2 bases; nucleotides outside the gene matches: 4. The CDR3 spans 14 residues. The CDR3 sequence: CASRTGGGNTEAFF. CDR3 sequence (DNA): TGTGCCAGCAGGACAGGGGGTGGAAACACTGAAGCTTTCTTT.

J is TRBJ2-7 and V is TRBV6-5; D is uncertain. CDR1 MNHEY and CDR2 SVGAGI come from the germline V gene. The CDR3 extends over 12 amino acids. V was pared by 8 bases and J by 6 bases, with 14 bases between. Here the CDR3 reads CASPNTTTEQYF. In DNA form, the CDR3 reads TGTGCCAGCCCCAACACCACTACCGAGCAGTACTTC.

The chain joins TRBV6-1 to TRBJ1-2, with D possibly matching TRBD1 (5 bases). Trimming removed 1 base at V and 8 bases at J, with 23 bases between. Germline V lookup: CDR1 MNHNS, CDR2 SASEGT. This CDR3 contains 17 residues. CDR3 DNA sequence: TGTGCCAGCAGTGAAGGGGGGAGGCCCTCAGGAATTTGGGGCTACACCTTC. It codes for CASSEGGRPSGIWGYTF.

This clone was found a few times. J is TRBJ1-6 and V is TRBV27, with TRBD1 matching 7 bases. V lost 6 bases and J lost 7; bases outside the gene matches: 3. Germline assignment: CDR1 MNHEY and CDR2 SMNVEV (reference sequence). The CDR3 consists of 13 residues. The CDR3 nucleotides are TGTGCCAGCAGCAAGACAGGGAATTCACCCCTCCACTTT. It codes for CASSKTGNSPLHF.

A few counts support this clone. The J gene is TRBJ2-6, the V gene TRBV10-3; tentatively, D is TRBD1 (5 bases). From germline, CDR1 is ENHRY and CDR2 SYGVKD. Deletions cut 8 bases from V and 0 bases from J, with 5 bases between. This CDR3 contains 13 residues. In DNA, the CDR3 is TGTGCCATCGGGGCCTCTGGGGCCAACGTCCTGACTTTC. It encodes CAIGASGANVLTF.